Sequencing of this T cell receptor beta chain was carried out in a study of T-cell memory formation after mild COVID-19. This clonotype was observed a handful of times. TCRdb passed the 5' RACE reads through MiXCR, listing each CDR3 protein once. Among hundreds of thousands of distinct CDR3 sequences listed, less than 20% were seen once. This CDR3 is built from 14 residues. V shed 2 bases and J shed 5 bases, with 13 bases lying between them. CDR1 is SGDLS, CDR2 YYNGEE, per germline. The V call is TRBV9, the J call TRBJ2-5, with unresolved D. This TCR was sampled from a man aged 18 to 29 who had mild COVID-19 (a few samples of this study predate the infection). Cell type and time point are not known. Source material: PBMCs or a T cell subset sorted from them (not recorded which). CDR3 DNA: TGTGCCAGCAGCGTGGAAACTTATGAGGAGACCCAGTACTTC. Its translation: CASSVETYEETQYF.